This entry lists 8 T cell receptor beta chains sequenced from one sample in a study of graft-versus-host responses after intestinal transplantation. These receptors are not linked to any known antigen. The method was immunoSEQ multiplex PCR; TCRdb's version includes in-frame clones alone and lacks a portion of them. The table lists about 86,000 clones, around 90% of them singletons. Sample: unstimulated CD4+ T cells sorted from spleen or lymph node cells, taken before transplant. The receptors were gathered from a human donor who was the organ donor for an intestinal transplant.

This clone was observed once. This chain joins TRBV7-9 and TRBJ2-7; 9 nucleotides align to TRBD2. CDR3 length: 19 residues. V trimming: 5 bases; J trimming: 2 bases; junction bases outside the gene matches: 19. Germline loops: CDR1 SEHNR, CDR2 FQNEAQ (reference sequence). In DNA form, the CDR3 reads TGTGCCAGCAGCACCCTGGGTAGTAGCGGGGGCTCGGACCCCTACGAGCAGTACTTC. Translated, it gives CASSTLGSSGGSDPYEQYF.

CDR3 in amino acids: CASSLARNTGELFF. In DNA form, the CDR3 reads TGTGCCAGCAGCTTAGCGCGTAACACCGGGGAGCTGTTTTTT. The rearrangement uses TRBV7-6 and TRBJ2-2; D gene ambiguous. The germline CDR1 and CDR2 sequences are SGHVS and FNYEAQ. Trimming shortened V by 0 bases and J by 2 bases, and 4 bases separated the two germline ends. This CDR3 contains 14 residues.

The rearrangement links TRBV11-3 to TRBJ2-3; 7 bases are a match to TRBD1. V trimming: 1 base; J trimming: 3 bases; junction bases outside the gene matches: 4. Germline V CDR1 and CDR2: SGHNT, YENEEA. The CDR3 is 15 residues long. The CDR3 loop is CASSLVRGRTDTQYF. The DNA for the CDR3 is TGTGCCAGCAGCTTAGTAAGGGGGCGGACAGATACGCAGTATTTT.

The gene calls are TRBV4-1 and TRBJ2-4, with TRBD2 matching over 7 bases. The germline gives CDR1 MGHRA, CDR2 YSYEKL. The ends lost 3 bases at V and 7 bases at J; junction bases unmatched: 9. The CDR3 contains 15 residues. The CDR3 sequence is CASSHLIREGNIQYF. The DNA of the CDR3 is TGCGCCAGCAGCCACCTCATCAGGGAGGGGAACATTCAGTACTTC.

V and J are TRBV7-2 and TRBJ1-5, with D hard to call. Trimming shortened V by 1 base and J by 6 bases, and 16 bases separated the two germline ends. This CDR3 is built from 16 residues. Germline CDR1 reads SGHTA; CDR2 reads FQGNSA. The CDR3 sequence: CASSLGGVGRSQPQHF. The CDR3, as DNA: TGTGCCAGCAGCTTAGGCGGGGTAGGTCGGAGTCAGCCCCAGCATTTT.

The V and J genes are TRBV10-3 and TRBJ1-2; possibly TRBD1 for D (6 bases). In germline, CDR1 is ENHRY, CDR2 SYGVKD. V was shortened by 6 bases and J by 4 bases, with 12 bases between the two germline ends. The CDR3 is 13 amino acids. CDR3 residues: CAIRPLDSYGYTF. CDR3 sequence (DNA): TGTGCCATCAGGCCCCTGGACAGCTATGGCTACACCTTC.

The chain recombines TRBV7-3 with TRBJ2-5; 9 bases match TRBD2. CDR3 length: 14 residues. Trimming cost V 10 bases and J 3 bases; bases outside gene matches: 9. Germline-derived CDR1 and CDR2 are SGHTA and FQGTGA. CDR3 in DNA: TGTGCCACCTCAGCGGGGGGAGGGGAAGAGACCCAGTACTTC. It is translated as CATSAGGGEETQYF.

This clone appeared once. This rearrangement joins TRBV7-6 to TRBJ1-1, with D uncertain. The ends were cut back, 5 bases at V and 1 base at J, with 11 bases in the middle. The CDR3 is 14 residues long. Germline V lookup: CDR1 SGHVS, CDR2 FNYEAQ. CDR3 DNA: TGTGCCAGCAGCCCGGGGATCCGGAACACTGAAGCTTTCTTT. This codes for CASSPGIRNTEAFF.